This T cell receptor (beta chain) was documented in a study of T cells after yellow fever vaccination. Overall study findings and caveats: A small share of clonotypes appeared in both CD4 and CD8 compartments.

Production of TCR cDNA was by 5'RACE template switching, which also added a universal primer site and UMIs. TCRdb passed the 5' RACE reads through MiXCR, listing each CDR3 protein once. Altogether some 260,000 distinct CDR3 sequences are present, roughly 4.8% being singletons, with the ten largest covering approximately 3.5%. In regard to this clonotype: Antigen unknown.

CDR3 length: 12 residues. V lost 0 bases to trimming and J lost 12 bases, with 10 bases between them. CDR1 and CDR2 from the germline V gene are SGDLS and YYNGEE. The V call is TRBV9, the J call TRBJ2-1, with D perhaps TRBD2 (6 bases). The sequencing used CD4+ T cells sorted from PBMCs, collected on the day of the yellow fever booster vaccination. The TCR sequence derives from a man younger than 35 who received the YFV17D yellow fever vaccine. CDR3 coding DNA: TGTGCCAGCAGCGTAGGGAGGGGAGGGCAGTTCTTC. Encoded protein: CASSVGRGGQFF.